These 16 T cell receptor beta chains were sequenced from one sample in a study of shared clonotypes between healthy human individuals. Clones were sequenced by immunoSEQ multiplex PCR, and TCRdb holds only the in-frame ones, with some missing. The sample records about a million clones, around three quarters being singletons. Specimen: memory CD4+ T cells sorted from blood. Indicated subset: CD45RA-negative fraction. These receptors were collected from a man younger than 35 in good health.

This clone was detected only once. The chain links TRBV29-1 to TRBJ2-3; 8 bases are a match to TRBD1. The CDR3 loop spans 16 amino acids. V shed 4 bases and J 0 bases; nucleotides not matched to a gene: 9. Looked up from germline, CDR1 is SQVTM and CDR2 is ANQGSEA. CDR3 residues: CSVAVPGQGSTDTQYF. The CDR3 DNA follows: TGCAGCGTTGCCGTCCCTGGACAGGGAAGCACAGATACGCAGTATTTT.

The gene calls are TRBV2 and TRBJ1-2; TRBD1 matches at 12 bases. The CDR3 runs 18 residues. J gave up 5 bases and V 7 bases, and 17 bases lay outside the gene matches. CDR1 and CDR2 (germline): SNHLY, FYNNEI. CDR3 loop: CASKPITGTGGRAYGYTF. CDR3 nucleotides: TGTGCCAGCAAGCCAATTACCGGGACAGGGGGCCGCGCATATGGCTACACCTTC.

The chain has TRBV5-1 and TRBJ1-3; 8 nucleotides agree with TRBD1. This CDR3 comprises 15 residues. The trim removed 4 bases at V and 3 bases at J, leaving 6 bases unmatched. Germline assignment: CDR1 SGHRS and CDR2 YFSETQ. This CDR3 is CASSQTGESGNTIYF. In DNA form, the CDR3 reads TGCGCCAGCAGCCAGACAGGGGAGAGTGGAAACACCATATATTTT. Using reference TRBV5-1 and TRBJ1-3 for the parts outside the CDR3, the full variable domain is KAGVTQTPRYLIKTRGQQVTLSCSPISGHRSVSWYQQTPGQGLQFLFEYFSETQRNKGNFPGRFSGRQFSNSRSEMNVSTLELGDSALYLCASSQTGESGNTIYFGEGSWLTVV.

The chain is built from TRBV2 and TRBJ1-5, with a possible D match to TRBD1 (6 bases). The germline V and J ends were trimmed by 6 bases and 1 base, with 13 bases remaining between them. CDR3 length: 15 residues. Germline V gene data show CDR1 as SNHLY and CDR2 as FYNNEI. The CDR3 DNA reads as TGTGCCAGCAGGGACTCAGGGGCGAGCAATCAGCCCCAGCATTTT. It specifies CASRDSGASNQPQHF.

Many counts were recorded for this clone. The V call is TRBV4-3, the J call TRBJ1-3; the match to TRBD1 covers 8 bases. The CDR3 covers 16 residues. The junction had 9 bases not matched to a gene; V was cut back by 2 bases and J by 6 bases. The germline V gene has CDR1 LGHNA and CDR2 YSLEER. CDR3 residues: CASSQLNVDRANTIYF. The CDR3 coding sequence is TGCGCCAGCAGCCAATTGAACGTGGACAGGGCAAACACCATATATTTT.

This sequence joins TRBV18 and TRBJ2-5; either TRBD1 or TRBD2 may supply D (5 bases each). The CDR3 consists of 15 residues. Germline values: CDR1 KGHSH, CDR2 LQKENI. Trimming took 1 base from V and 4 from J, leaving 13 bases between them. This CDR3 is CASSPQTAAGETQYF. CDR3 bases: TGTGCCAGCTCACCACAGACAGCGGCCGGAGAGACCCAGTACTTC. The full variable domain, with the rest looked up from reference TRBV18 and TRBJ2-5, is NAGVMQNPRHLVRRRGQEARLRCSPMKGHSHVYWYRQLPEEGLKFMVYLQKENIIDESGMPKERFSAEFPKEGPSILRIQQVVRGDSAAYFCASSPQTAAGETQYFGPGTRLLVL.

CDR3 DNA sequence: TGTGCCAGCAGGGCAACAGGGAAGTACGGTGAAAAACTGTTTTTT. Translating gives CASRATGKYGEKLFF. V and J are TRBV6-5 and TRBJ1-4; tentatively, D is TRBD1 (6 bases). V lost 6 bases, J lost 7 bases, and 18 bases lay in between. The CDR3 is 15 amino acids. CDR1 and CDR2 from the germline V gene are MNHEY and SVGAGI.

The rearrangement joins TRBV4-1 to TRBJ2-7; TRBD2 is a possible D gene (6 bases). This CDR3 region has 14 residues. V was cut by 0 bases and J by 4 bases, with 10 bases left in between. Germline CDR1 is MGHRA and CDR2 is YSYEKL. CDR3 residues: CASSQDNGRYEQYF. The CDR3 DNA reads as TGCGCCAGCAGCCAAGATAACGGGAGATACGAGCAGTACTTC.

This clone was picked up a small number of times. The rearrangement joins TRBV4-2 to TRBJ2-3; 10 nucleotides line up with TRBD2. V lost 4 bases and J lost 0; bases outside the gene matches: 16. CDR1 is LGHNA and CDR2 is YNFKEQ in the germline V gene. The CDR3 sequence is 20 residues long. This chain's CDR3 is CASSRERSGGALTSTDTQYF. CDR3 DNA sequence: TGTGCCAGCAGCCGGGAGAGGAGCGGGGGGGCCTTAACTAGCACAGATACGCAGTATTTT.

This clone was recorded only once. This chain connects TRBV28 to TRBJ2-6, with a possible D match to TRBD2 (5 bases). V dropped 8 bases and J dropped 0 bases, with 17 bases sitting between them. There are 17 residues in the CDR3. The V gene's germline CDR1 is MDHEN and CDR2 SYDVKM. This CDR3 is CASETSGTLSGANVLTF. The CDR3 DNA sequence: TGTGCCAGCGAGACAAGCGGTACCCTCTCTGGGGCCAACGTCCTGACTTTC.

Regarding this clone: In the same sample, other DNA sequences code for this CDR3. V gene TRBV18 combines with J gene TRBJ1-1, with unresolved D. CDR3 length equals 13 residues. Germline V gene data show CDR1 as KGHSH and CDR2 as LQKENI. The V gene lost 3 bases and the J gene lost 1 base, with 6 bases spanning the gap. The CDR3 loop reads CASSPTPNTEAFF. In nucleotides, the CDR3 is TGTGCCAGCTCACCGACACCGAACACTGAAGCTTTCTTT.

The rearrangement joins TRBV15 to TRBJ2-1; D remains unclear. Germline V gene lookup returns CDR1 LNHNV and CDR2 YYDKDF (reference sequence). V gave up 1 base and J gave up 9 bases, with 7 bases separating them. This CDR3 spans 12 amino acids. The CDR3 DNA follows: TGTGCCACCAGCAGAGGGGGTCCTGAGCAGTTCTTC. Translated: CATSRGGPEQFF.

V gene TRBV6-6 combines with J gene TRBJ1-2, with unresolved D. The CDR3 sequence is 13 residues long. CDR1 MNHNY and CDR2 SVGAGI come from the germline V gene (reference sequence). V was trimmed by 6 bases and J by 5 bases, leaving 13 bases between them. Here the CDR3 DNA reads TGTGCCAGCAGACCACTCGAGGTGTATGGCTACACCTTC. Encoded protein: CASRPLEVYGYTF.

V is TRBV5-1 and J is TRBJ2-2; 9 positions agree with TRBD1. The CDR3 length is 15 residues. The germline V gene has CDR1 SGHRS and CDR2 YFSETQ. With V trimmed by 4 bases and J by 3 bases, 4 bases remained unmatched. The CDR3 reads CASSPRQGDTGELFF. The CDR3 region has the DNA TGCGCCAGCAGCCCAAGACAGGGGGACACCGGGGAGCTGTTTTTT.

Only one count was recorded for this clone. The chain employs TRBV5-5 and TRBJ2-7, with 9 bases lining up with TRBD2. With V trimmed by 7 bases and J by 2 bases, 10 bases remained unmatched. Per germline, CDR1 SGHKS and CDR2 YYEKEE (reference sequence). This CDR3 is 15 amino acids long. Here the CDR3 DNA reads TGTGCCAGCCAGCTGGCGGTAGCGGGAGCCTACGAGCAGTACTTC. It encodes CASQLAVAGAYEQYF.

In nucleotides, the CDR3 is TGTGCCAGCAGCTCGGGACAGCTCACCGGGGAGCTGTTTTTT. Translating it yields CASSSGQLTGELFF. V usage is TRBV5-4 and J usage is TRBJ2-2, with 7 bases matching TRBD1. The V and J ends lost 3 bases and 4 bases, in that order; junction bases with no gene match: 3. The CDR3 has 14 residues. CDR1 is SGHNT, CDR2 YYREEE, per germline (reference sequence).